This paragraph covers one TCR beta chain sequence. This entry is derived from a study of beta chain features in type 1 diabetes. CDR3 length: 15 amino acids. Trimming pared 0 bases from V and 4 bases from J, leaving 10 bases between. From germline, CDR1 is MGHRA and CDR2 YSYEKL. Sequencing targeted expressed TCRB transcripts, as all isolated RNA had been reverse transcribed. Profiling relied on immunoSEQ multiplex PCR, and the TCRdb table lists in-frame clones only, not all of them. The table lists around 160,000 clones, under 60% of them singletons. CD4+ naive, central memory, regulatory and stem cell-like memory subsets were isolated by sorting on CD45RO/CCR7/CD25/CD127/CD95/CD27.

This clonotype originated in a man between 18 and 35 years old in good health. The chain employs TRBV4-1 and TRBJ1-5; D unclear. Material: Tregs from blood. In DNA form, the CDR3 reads TGCGCCAGCAGCCAAGACGACTTACCAAATCAGCCCCAGCATTTT. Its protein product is CASSQDDLPNQPQHF.